The 22 T cell receptor beta chains below were found in one sample sequenced in a study of long-term antiretroviral therapy in people with HIV. Run at survey level, the immunoSEQ assay was version v3.0. Repertoires were generated with immunoSEQ multiplex PCR, while TCRdb's copy carries only in-frame clones and drops some. The top ten clones hold roughly an eighth of a sample with roughly 17,000 clones, about 78% of them seen once. Specimen: unsorted PBMCs, collected 0.3 years after starting antiretroviral therapy. Every receptor here comes from a woman aged 45-60 years with HIV.

The V call is TRBV28, the J call TRBJ2-7; D might be TRBD2 (6 bases). There are 15 residues in the CDR3. The V end was cut by 6 bases, the J end by 9 bases, with 24 bases between. The germline gives CDR1 MDHEN, CDR2 SYDVKM. This chain's CDR3 is CASRETGTAWRGQYF. CDR3 coding DNA: TGTGCCAGCAGAGAAACCGGGACGGCCTGGAGGGGGCAGTACTTC.

The DNA for the CDR3 is TGTGCCAGCAGCGCCCGGGACAGGGTTGGAGAAAAACTGTTTTTT. Amino acid sequence: CASSARDRVGEKLFF. The gene calls are TRBV5-4 and TRBJ1-4; 9 bases are a match to TRBD1. Germline V lookup: CDR1 SGHNT, CDR2 YYREEE (reference sequence). The CDR3 totals 15 residues. Unmatched junction bases numbered 9, after V lost 4 bases and J lost 8 bases.

The rearrangement joins TRBV5-8 to TRBJ2-2; a weak D match, TRBD1 (6 bases). Trimming took off 1 base at V and 8 bases at J, with 12 bases between the two ends. The CDR3 sequence is 14 residues long. CDR1 and CDR2 (germline): SGHTS, YDEGEE. The CDR3 region is CASSLRVRGGELFF. The CDR3 bases are TGTGCCAGCAGCTTGCGAGTCAGGGGTGGGGAGCTGTTTTTT. The full variable domain, with the rest looked up from reference TRBV5-8 and TRBJ2-2, is EAGVTQSPTHLIKTRGQQATLRCSPISGHTSVYWYQQALGLGLQFLLWYDEGEERNRGNFPPRFSGRQFPNYSSELNVNALELEDSALYLCASSLRVRGGELFFGEGSRLTVL.

This clone appeared a single time. CDR3 bases: TGTGCCAGCAGTGGGTCCAGAAACTCCTACGAGCAGTACTTC. As protein: CASSGSRNSYEQYF. The rearrangement joins TRBV27 to TRBJ2-7; D remains ambiguous. The CDR3 runs to 14 residues. Germline V gene data show CDR1 as MNHEY and CDR2 as SMNVEV (reference sequence). Between the trimmed V and J ends, which lost 5 bases and 0 bases, there was a span of 11 bases.

The chain's CDR3 is CASSAQRGRGETQYF. The CDR3 DNA reads as TGTGCCAGCAGTGCACAGCGGGGGCGAGGAGAGACCCAGTACTTC. This rearrangement joins TRBV6-6 to TRBJ2-5, with TRBD2 matching over 8 bases. CDR1 and CDR2 from the germline V gene are MNHNY and SVGAGI (reference sequence). The CDR3 totals 15 residues. The J segment lost 4 bases and the V segment lost 5 bases, leaving 9 bases of the junction unmatched.

This chain links TRBV9 with TRBJ1-2, with 7 bases aligning to TRBD1. J was trimmed by 0 bases and V by 3 bases; bases with no gene match: 5. Germline V CDR1 and CDR2: SGDLS, YYNGEE. CDR3 length equals 15 residues. CDR3 residues: CASSATDRANYGYTF. DNA for the CDR3: TGTGCCAGCAGCGCGACCGACAGGGCTAACTATGGCTACACCTTC. The full variable domain, with the rest looked up from reference TRBV9 and TRBJ1-2, is DSGVTQTPKHLITATGQRVTLRCSPRSGDLSVYWYQQSLDQGLQFLIQYYNGEERAKGNILERFSAQQFPDLHSELNLSSLELGDSALYFCASSATDRANYGYTFGSGTRLTVV.

The chain recombines TRBV20-1 with TRBJ1-1; D is unclear. The germline V and J ends were trimmed by 5 bases and 6 bases, with 7 bases remaining between them. Looked up from germline, CDR1 is DFQATT and CDR2 is SNEGSKA (reference sequence). CDR3 size: 10 residues. CDR3 amino acids: CSASGPEAFF. The DNA for the CDR3 is TGCAGTGCTTCCGGGCCTGAAGCTTTCTTT.

This clone was counted a single time. The chain has TRBV5-1 and TRBJ1-5; a possible D gene is TRBD1 (5 bases). Germline CDR1 is SGHRS and CDR2 is YFSETQ. This CDR3 is built from 13 residues. Trimming removed 1 base at V and 7 bases at J, with 9 bases between. CDR3 nucleotides: TGCGCCAGCAGCTTGACACGGGGGCAGCCCCAGCATTTT. It translates to CASSLTRGQPQHF.

This chain uses TRBV13 with TRBJ2-3, with 9 bases matching TRBD1. Germline V CDR1 and CDR2: PRHDT, FYEKMQ (reference sequence). The V gene end was trimmed by 5 bases and the J gene end by 0 bases; junction bases not matched to a gene: 12. The CDR3 length is 18 residues. In DNA, the CDR3 is TGTGCCAGCAGCACCCGGACAGGGGCCATCTCGAGCACAGATACGCAGTATTTT. It specifies CASSTRTGAISSTDTQYF.

The V gene is TRBV19, the J gene TRBJ1-5, with TRBD1 as a possible D gene (5 bases). The CDR3 has 19 residues. Trimming took 10 bases from V and 0 from J, leaving 28 bases between them. Germline V gene data show CDR1 as LNHDA and CDR2 as SQIVND (reference sequence). The CDR3 loop is CATRKRGQPGLYSNQPQHF. Here the CDR3 DNA reads TGTGCCACCAGAAAAAGGGGCCAACCTGGGCTATATAGCAATCAGCCCCAGCATTTT.

This clone was observed once. V gene TRBV28 combines with J gene TRBJ1-2, with D perhaps matching TRBD1 (5 bases). Trimming removed 3 bases from V and 13 bases from J, with 21 bases in between. CDR1 MDHEN and CDR2 SYDVKM come from the germline V gene. This CDR3 has 14 amino acids. The CDR3 DNA sequence: TGTGCCAGCAGTTTCGGTAGACGACAGCTATCTTTCACCTTC. Translating it yields CASSFGRRQLSFTF.

The rearrangement uses TRBV7-8 and TRBJ1-6, with a possible D match to TRBD1 (5 bases). The V and J ends lost 5 bases and 6 bases respectively, with 11 bases between them. Germline V gene sequence: CDR1 SGHVS, CDR2 FQNEAQ. This CDR3 is 14 amino acids long. CDR3 sequence reads: CASSPGTANSPLHF. As DNA, the CDR3 is TGTGCCAGCAGCCCCGGGACGGCTAATTCACCCCTCCACTTT.

The table lists this clone with a few counts. The gene calls are TRBV18 and TRBJ2-2, with TRBD2 as a possible D gene (5 bases). V gave up 0 bases and J gave up 6 bases, with 11 bases separating them. Germline V gene sequence: CDR1 KGHSH, CDR2 LQKENI. The length of the CDR3 is 15 residues. The CDR3 loop is CASSPPSGRPGELFF. CDR3 nucleotide sequence: TGTGCCAGCTCACCACCAAGCGGTCGCCCCGGGGAGCTGTTTTTT.

This chain joins TRBV19 and TRBJ2-2; D gene uncertain. Trimming cost V 3 bases and J 1 base, with 6 bases left between them. CDR3 length equals 14 residues. Looked up from germline, CDR1 is LNHDA and CDR2 is SQIVND (reference sequence). CDR3 nucleotide sequence: TGTGCCAGTAGTATTGCAGGGAACACCGGGGAGCTGTTTTTT. This translates into CASSIAGNTGELFF.

The chain has TRBV10-2 and TRBJ2-3; 7 bases fit TRBD2. The CDR3 has 15 amino acids. Unmatched junction bases numbered 8, after V lost 3 bases and J lost 5 bases. The germline CDR1 and CDR2 sequences are WSHSY and SAAADI. The CDR3 coding sequence is TGCGCCAGCAGTGACAGGACTAGACGAGGAGATACGCAGTATTTT. This gives the protein CASSDRTRRGDTQYF.

This clone showed up just a few times. The J gene is TRBJ1-4, the V gene TRBV7-2; D not resolved. This CDR3 is built from 13 residues. The germline V gene has CDR1 SGHTA and CDR2 FQGNSA. V gave up 1 base and J gave up 8 bases, with 8 bases separating them. CDR3 sequence reads: CASSLGLREKLFF. The CDR3 DNA reads TGTGCCAGCAGCTTAGGGCTTCGGGAAAAACTGTTTTTT.

The sample holds a few counts of this clone. The genes are TRBV7-8 and TRBJ1-1, with D hard to call. Germline V lookup: CDR1 SGHVS, CDR2 FQNEAQ. This CDR3 spans 13 amino acids. The V end lost 5 bases, the J end lost 4 bases, and 11 bases lay between the germline ends. CDR3 DNA: TGTGCCAGCAGCCCGGACGGTCGCACTGAAGCTTTCTTT. Protein sequence: CASSPDGRTEAFF.

The chain combines TRBV27 with TRBJ1-2; D not certain. CDR1 and CDR2 from the germline V gene are MNHEY and SMNVEV (reference sequence). This CDR3 comprises 12 residues. Trimming removed 8 bases from V and 8 bases from J, with 15 bases in between. The CDR3 region has the DNA TGTGCCAGCCTCGGACTGGGTGAGGGCTACACCTTC. As protein: CASLGLGEGYTF.

The DNA of the CDR3 is TGTGCCAGCTCACCAGGACAGGGGGTCACAGATACGCAGTATTTT. Translating it yields CASSPGQGVTDTQYF. This chain links TRBV18 with TRBJ2-3; TRBD1 aligns across 10 bases. The CDR3 totals 15 residues. The V segment lost 2 bases and the J segment 2 bases; nucleotides outside the gene matches: 1. Germline-derived CDR1 and CDR2 are KGHSH and LQKENI.

The chain joins TRBV29-1 to TRBJ2-3; the D gene could be TRBD1 or TRBD2 (6 bases each). The CDR3 length is 18 residues. Trimming stripped 6 bases from V and 2 bases from J, with 27 bases between. Germline CDR1 reads SQVTM; CDR2 reads ANQGSEA. CDR3 in DNA: TGCAGCGTCAATGGGCCAACCGGGGGCCCCTTTTACACAGATACGCAGTATTTT. Translating it yields CSVNGPTGGPFYTDTQYF.

The genes are TRBV7-6 and TRBJ1-1, with D tentatively TRBD1 (5 bases). This CDR3 has 17 amino acids. Trimming shortened V by 5 bases and J by 2 bases, and 21 bases separated the two germline ends. The germline V gene encodes CDR1 SGHVS and CDR2 FNYEAQ. This chain's CDR3 is CASSETGAPTLNTEAFF. The CDR3 DNA reads as TGTGCCAGCAGCGAAACCGGGGCCCCCACATTAAACACTGAAGCTTTCTTT.

V gene TRBV10-2 combines with J gene TRBJ1-1; D is uncertain. The CDR3 contains 11 residues. In germline, CDR1 is WSHSY, CDR2 SAAADI. V lost 7 bases, J lost 6 bases, and 9 bases lay in between. In DNA form, the CDR3 reads TGCGCCAGCACCCAGGCCTCTGAAGCTTTCTTT. Translating it yields CASTQASEAFF.